This passage covers 8 T cell receptor beta chains from one sample sequenced in a study of cytomegalovirus exposure and HLA in healthy donors. The PCR made use of 60 Vbeta and 13 Jbeta primers. The method was immunoSEQ multiplex PCR; TCRdb's version includes in-frame clones alone and lacks a portion of them. The sample yields some 85,000 clones, about 70% seen once. Material for sequencing was PBMCs. All receptors derive from a man in his forties in good health and CMV-seronegative.

The chain couples TRBV11-2 to TRBJ1-6; D gene unclear. Trimming removed 2 bases from V and 13 bases from J, with 21 bases in between. The CDR3 extends over 16 amino acids. The germline V gene has CDR1 SGHAT and CDR2 FQNNGV. DNA for the CDR3: TGTGCCAGCAGCTTATTCGATTTGGCACGGCGGATGCCCCTCCACTTT. This encodes CASSLFDLARRMPLHF.

This rearrangement joins TRBV7-2 to TRBJ1-6; no clear D. There are 15 residues in the CDR3. CDR1 is SGHTA and CDR2 is FQGNSA in the germline V gene. V was clipped by 1 base and J by 3 bases, with 7 bases between them. The CDR3 nucleotides are TGTGCCAGCAGCTTAGAAACAATCTATAATTCACCCCTCCACTTT. Its translation is CASSLETIYNSPLHF.

The chain combines TRBV7-2 with TRBJ1-5; the D gene is possibly TRBD1 (6 bases). The CDR3 runs 16 residues. The V end was cut by 4 bases, the J end by 6 bases, with 19 bases between. Germline assignment: CDR1 SGHTA and CDR2 FQGNSA. The DNA for the CDR3 is TGTGCCAGCAGCTCTGGAGCAGGGGCGGGGGGTCAGCCCCAGCATTTT. This encodes CASSSGAGAGGQPQHF.

CDR3 nucleotides: TGCAGCGTCGACGAGAGGACCTACAATGAGCAGTTCTTC. This gives the protein CSVDERTYNEQFF. The rearrangement uses TRBV29-1 and TRBJ2-1; D not certain. Germline CDR1 is SQVTM and CDR2 is ANQGSEA. There are 13 residues in the CDR3. Trimming pared 6 bases from V and 2 bases from J, leaving 11 bases between.

J is TRBJ1-2 and V is TRBV15, with D possibly TRBD1 on 5 matching bases. Trimming left V 0 bases short and J 2 bases short, with 10 bases between. CDR1 LNHNV and CDR2 YYDKDF come from the germline V gene (reference sequence). The CDR3 sequence is 15 residues long. The CDR3 nucleotides are TGTGCCACCAGCAGAGATCTAGGACAAAACTATGGCTACACCTTC. It translates to CATSRDLGQNYGYTF.

The J gene is TRBJ1-1, the V gene TRBV5-8; TRBD1 is a possible D gene (5 bases). CDR1 SGHTS and CDR2 YDEGEE come from the germline V gene. V dropped 0 bases and J dropped 0 bases, with 21 bases sitting between them. The CDR3 length is 19 residues. CDR3 nucleotide sequence: TGTGCCAGCAGCTTGGGGGCGGGGGGTATGGACAAAGTGAACACTGAAGCTTTCTTT. This codes for CASSLGAGGMDKVNTEAFF.

The chain combines TRBV20-1 with TRBJ2-1; TRBD1 is a possible D gene (6 bases). Germline V gene sequence: CDR1 DFQATT, CDR2 SNEGSKA (reference sequence). The CDR3 extends over 11 amino acids. The CDR3 sequence is CAPQGGNEQFF. The CDR3 nucleotides are TGCGCCCCCCAAGGGGGCAATGAGCAGTTCTTC.

The chain joins TRBV5-4 to TRBJ1-1; a weak D match, TRBD1 (5 bases). Trimming removed 2 bases from V and 11 bases from J, with 10 bases in between. Germline V CDR1 and CDR2: SGHNT, YYREEE (reference sequence). CDR3 size: 11 residues. The CDR3, as DNA: TGTGCCAGCAGCTTTACGGGGGTTGCTTTCTTT. Encoded protein: CASSFTGVAFF.